The present T cell receptor (beta chain) was sequenced within a study of blood T cell repertoires in COVID-19. Regarding this clone: This sample also contains other DNA sequences that code for the same CDR3.

Trimming cost V 0 bases and J 4 bases, with 6 bases left between them. Germline CDR1 is LNHDA and CDR2 is SQIVND (reference sequence). This CDR3 has 13 amino acids. Measured with immunoSEQ multiplex PCR; TCRdb has only the in-frame clones, and not every one. The repertoire consists of about 150,000 clones, with approximately 80% occurring once and the leading ten covering 9% to 14%. The chain is built from TRBV19 and TRBJ1-2; tentatively, D is TRBD1 (5 bases). Sample: peripheral blood. This TCR derives from an older woman with COVID-19, enrolled during active disease. CDR3: CASSIEQGYGYTF. The CDR3 bases are TGTGCCAGTAGTATAGAGCAGGGCTATGGCTACACCTTC. Drawing the rest from reference TRBV19 and TRBJ1-2, the complete variable domain is DGGITQSPKYLFRKEGQNVTLSCEQNLNHDAMYWYRQDPGQGLRLIYYSQIVNDFQKGDIAEGYSVSREKKESFPLTVTSAQKNPTAFYLCASSIEQGYGYTFGSGTRLTVV.